The T cell receptor (beta chain) under discussion was sequenced for a study of T-cell reconstitution after alpha-beta-depleted transplantation in children. A TCRbeta library incorporating unique molecular identifiers was prepared. One entry per CDR3 protein results from TCRdb running MiXCR on the PCR reads. This sample has approximately 200,000 distinct CDR3 sequences, with 14% to 15% found just once. Germline CDR1 reads MDHEN; CDR2 reads SYDVKM. J was trimmed by 7 bases and V by 0 bases; bases with no gene match: 11. This CDR3 is built from 18 residues. The TCR sequence derives from a human donor who donated a stem cell graft to a child with acute lymphoblastic leukemia. This chain links TRBV28 with TRBJ2-7; 14 bases are shared with TRBD2. Sequencing used PBMCs from the stem cell graft donor, obtained from the stem cell graft. This chain's CDR3 is CASSLWGTSGSRSGEQYF. The CDR3 bases are TGTGCCAGCAGTTTATGGGGGACTAGCGGGAGTAGGTCGGGTGAGCAGTACTTC.